These T cell receptor beta chains were read from a single sample in a study of neoadjuvant anti-PD-1 for oral cavity cancer. Libraries were prepared by immunoSEQ multiplex PCR; TCRdb keeps only in-frame clonotypes and omits some of them. The sample consists of 30,000 to 40,000 clones, about 86% of them appearing once. The specimen comprised PBMCs, sampled before nivolumab (anti-PD-1) treatment. The receptors shown here come from a person between 40 and 80 years old with oral cavity squamous cell carcinoma. CDR3s include the opening cysteine and the closing phenylalanine or tryptophan. Some rows have no size entry. The others give once, few or many, or a class for an expanded clone.

TRBJ2-5 | TRBV5-4 | NA | CASSALQGRAETQYF
TRBJ2-7 | TRBV4-3 | NA | CASSQAPTLAGAMSSYEQYF
TRBJ1-4 | TRBV19 | NA | CASRVGEKLFF
TRBJ2-2 | TRBV5-6 | NA | CASSFTGPTGELFF
TRBJ1-5 | TRBV7-2 | NA | CASSEDGYGNQPQHF
TRBJ1-6 | TRBV6-5 | NA | CASRFGRNNSPLHF
TRBJ2-3 | TRBV5-5 | NA | CASSPLGGSYTDTQYF
TRBJ2-5 | TRBV10-3 | NA | CAISEQRGGPETQYF
TRBJ1-4 | TRBV4-3 | NA | CASSKIIGEKLFF
TRBJ2-2 | TRBV19 | once | CASSTRPLRDSITGELFF
TRBJ2-3 | TRBV11-3 | NA | CASSSQTDTQYF
TRBJ1-1 | TRBV11-3 | NA | CASSPTGFGTEAFF
TRBJ2-3 | TRBV2 | NA | CASSPPGGQRTDTQYF
TRBJ1-1 | TRBV7-6 | NA | CASGKDLNTEAFF
TRBJ2-7 | TRBV9 | NA | CASSVLAGGSYEQYF
TRBJ2-7 | TRBV2 | NA | CASSSGGFRRDEQYF
TRBJ2-3 | TRBV19 | NA | CASSINLNTDTQYF
TRBJ2-3 | TRBV7-2 | NA | CASRRTGTGSTDTQYF
TRBJ1-2 | TRBV5-4 | few | CASSPPGQGLNGYTF
TRBJ2-1 | TRBV9 | NA | CASRPPGLAENEQFF
TRBJ2-5 | TRBV19 | NA | CASSIDPAAQETQYF
TRBJ2-2 | TRBV10-3 | NA | CAIGTGGVTGELFF
TRBJ1-4 | TRBV9 | few | CASSVAGTGGSEKLFF
TRBJ2-2 | TRBV9 | NA | CASSVAQRDTGELFF
TRBJ2-1 | TRBV11-3 | NA | CASSLEASDEQFF
TRBJ1-5 | TRBV6-5 | NA | CASSYSSRGQQPQHF
TRBJ2-3 | TRBV6-4 | NA | CASSDSTSGGTDTQYF
TRBJ2-6 | TRBV19 | NA | CASSISRDRGLTGANVLTF
TRBJ1-2 | TRBV30 | NA | CAWSIQGFGDYGYTF
TRBJ2-1 | TRBV7-7 | NA | CASSLVHRAGEQFF
TRBJ2-1 | TRBV27 | NA | CASSWDRGYGRSSYNEQFF
TRBJ1-1 | TRBV2 | NA | CASSADRNTEAFF